This record looks at one T cell receptor (beta chain) sequence and its context. Sequencing was performed with immunoSEQ multiplex PCR; in TCRdb, only in-frame clones are kept and a portion is missing. The table has more than 70,000 clones, about 94% seen once; the top ten hold 2.5% to 3%. The V and J ends lost 0 bases and 0 bases respectively, with 9 bases between them. CDR1 and CDR2 from the germline V gene are SGHRS and YFSETQ. This CDR3 region has 15 residues. The sample is drawn from a study of control samples from healthy donors and cancer patients. Input material: blood. This sequence joins TRBV5-1 and TRBJ1-1; tentatively, D is TRBD1 (6 bases). The origin of this receptor is a woman in her 30s in good health. The CDR3 loop is CASSLAGGVNTEAFF. The CDR3 bases are TGCGCCAGCAGCTTGGCCGGGGGCGTGAACACTGAAGCTTTCTTT.